Below, one TCR beta chain is given with its context. This record belongs to a study of blood T cell repertoires in COVID-19. How the authors handled the data: Reference gene primer amplification gave nucleated cell count estimates. Produced via immunoSEQ multiplex PCR; TCRdb's table is partial and in-frame only. That table is the source of V, J and clone size, and D and trimming were worked out from the DNA. The sample consists of 80,000 to 95,000 clones, roughly 84% of them appearing once. CDR3 length: 18 amino acids. J lost 1 base, V lost 4 bases, and 13 bases had no gene match. CDR1 SGHVS and CDR2 FNYEAQ come from the germline V gene.

Sequences were obtained from peripheral blood. The genes are TRBV7-6 and TRBJ1-1, with 9 nucleotides matching TRBD1. This receptor was identified in a woman aged 80 or older with active or convalescent COVID-19. CDR3 residues: CASSYVVGQGGANTEAFF. CDR3 nucleotides: TGTGCCAGCAGCTACGTTGTGGGACAGGGTGGGGCGAACACTGAAGCTTTCTTT.